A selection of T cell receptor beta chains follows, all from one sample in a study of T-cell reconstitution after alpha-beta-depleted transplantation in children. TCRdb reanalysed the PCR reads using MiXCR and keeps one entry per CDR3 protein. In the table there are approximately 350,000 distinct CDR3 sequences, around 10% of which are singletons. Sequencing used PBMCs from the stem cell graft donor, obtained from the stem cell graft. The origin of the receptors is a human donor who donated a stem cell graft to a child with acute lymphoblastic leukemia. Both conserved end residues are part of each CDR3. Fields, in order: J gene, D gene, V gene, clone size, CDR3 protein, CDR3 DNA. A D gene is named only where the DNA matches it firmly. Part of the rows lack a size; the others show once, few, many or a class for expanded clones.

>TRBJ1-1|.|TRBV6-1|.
CASRESGNTEAFF
TGTGCCAGCAGGGAATCCGGGAACACTGAAGCTTTCTTT
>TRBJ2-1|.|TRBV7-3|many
CASSLNSWNEQFF
TGTGCCAGCAGCTTAAATTCTTGGAATGAGCAGTTCTTC
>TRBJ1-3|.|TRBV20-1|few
CSARAREGTIYF
TGCAGTGCTAGGGCCCGCGAGGGCACCATATATTTT
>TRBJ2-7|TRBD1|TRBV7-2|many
CASSSRDRGFYEQYF
TGTGCCAGCAGCTCGCGGGACAGGGGCTTCTACGAGCAGTACTTC
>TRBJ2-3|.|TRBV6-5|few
CASSYGGFVGERDTQYF
TGTGCCAGCAGTTACGGTGGGTTCGTGGGAGAGCGGGATACGCAGTATTTT
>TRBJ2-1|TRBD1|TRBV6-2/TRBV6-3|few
CASRGFGTGNPQSYNEQFF
TGTGCCAGCAGGGGATTCGGGACAGGTAACCCACAATCCTACAATGAGCAGTTCTTC
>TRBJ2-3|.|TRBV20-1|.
CSADARIHTDTQYF
TGCAGTGCTGACGCCCGGATACACACAGATACGCAGTATTTT
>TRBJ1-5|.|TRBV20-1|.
CSANSGNQPQHF
TGCAGTGCTAACAGTGGGAATCAGCCCCAGCATTTT
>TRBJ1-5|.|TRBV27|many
CASRVHSNQPQHF
TGTGCCTCAAGGGTCCATAGCAATCAGCCCCAGCATTTT
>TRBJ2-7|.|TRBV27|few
CASFFRKASYEQYF
TGTGCCAGCTTCTTCCGAAAGGCGTCCTACGAGCAGTACTTC
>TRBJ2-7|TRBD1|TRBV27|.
CASRGQGYEQYF
TGTGCCAGCCGGGGACAGGGCTACGAGCAGTACTTC
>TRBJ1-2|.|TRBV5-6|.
CASSDVGGAYGYTF
TGTGCCAGCAGCGACGTGGGGGGGGCCTATGGCTACACCTTC
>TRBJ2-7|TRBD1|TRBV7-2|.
CASSLGLLAGQVIYEQYF
TGTGCCAGCAGCTTAGGACTGTTGGCAGGACAGGTGATTTACGAGCAGTACTTC
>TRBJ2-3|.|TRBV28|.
CASSLLLAASTDTQYF
TGTGCCAGCAGTTTATTACTAGCCGCTAGCACAGATACGCAGTATTTT
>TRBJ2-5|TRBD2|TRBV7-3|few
CASSLGGLGETQYF
TGTGCCAGCAGCTTAGGTGGACTAGGAGAGACCCAGTACTTC
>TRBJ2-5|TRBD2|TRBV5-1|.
CASRTSGQETQYF
TGCGCCAGCCGAACTAGCGGCCAAGAGACCCAGTACTTC
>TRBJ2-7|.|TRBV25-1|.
CASTSPLKTAWADEQYF
TGTGCCAGCACATCGCCCCTTAAGACAGCTTGGGCAGACGAGCAGTACTTC
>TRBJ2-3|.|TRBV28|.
CASKGPSLGTQYF
TGTGCCAGTAAGGGACCCTCGTTGGGTACGCAGTATTTT
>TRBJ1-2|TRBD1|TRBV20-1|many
CSAKGQDYGYTF
TGCAGTGCCAAGGGACAGGACTATGGCTACACCTTC
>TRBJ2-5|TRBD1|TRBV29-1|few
CSVEGDRGQETQYF
TGCAGCGTCGAGGGGGACAGGGGGCAAGAGACCCAGTACTTC
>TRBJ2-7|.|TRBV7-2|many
CASSRTATYEQYF
TGTGCCAGCAGCCGGACGGCTACCTACGAGCAGTACTTC
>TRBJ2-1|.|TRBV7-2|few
CASSLAAEDSPSYNEQFF
TGTGCCAGCAGCTTAGCGGCGGAAGACTCCCCCTCCTACAATGAGCAGTTCTTC
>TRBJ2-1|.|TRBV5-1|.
CASSQLPLSTDQQFF
TGCGCCAGCAGCCAACTCCCTCTTTCTACCGACCAGCAGTTCTTC
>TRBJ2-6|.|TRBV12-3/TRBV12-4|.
CAISLGGANVLTF
TGTGCCATCAGTTTAGGGGGGGCCAACGTCCTGACTTTC
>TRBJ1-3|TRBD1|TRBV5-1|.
CASSLAGGTGNTIYF
TGCGCCAGCAGCTTGGCAGGGGGGACAGGAAACACCATATATTTT
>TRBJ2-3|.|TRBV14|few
CASSPRTPGDTQYF
TGTGCCAGCAGCCCACGTACTCCTGGAGATACGCAGTATTTT
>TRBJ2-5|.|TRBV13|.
CASSLAAEQEPQYF
TGTGCCAGCAGCTTAGCGGCGGAACAAGAGCCCCAGTACTTC
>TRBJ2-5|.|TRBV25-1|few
CASSRPEGVRGGETQYF
TGTGCCAGCAGCCGACCGGAGGGGGTCCGGGGAGGGGAGACCCAGTACTTC
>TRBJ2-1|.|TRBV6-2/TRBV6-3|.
CASTNSVTAGRPEQFF
TGTGCCAGCACCAACTCAGTGACGGCTGGGAGGCCTGAGCAGTTCTTC
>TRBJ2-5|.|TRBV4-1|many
CASSHRTEGQETQYF
TGCGCCAGCAGCCATCGGACAGAGGGACAAGAGACCCAGTACTTC
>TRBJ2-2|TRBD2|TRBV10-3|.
CAISGTGTSGTGELFF
TGTGCCATCAGTGGAACCGGGACTAGCGGAACCGGGGAGCTGTTTTTT
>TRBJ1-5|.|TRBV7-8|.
CASSSRRLQNQPQHF
TGTGCCAGCAGCTCCCGACGTTTGCAAAATCAGCCCCAGCATTTT
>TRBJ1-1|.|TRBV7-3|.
CASGAGLGTEAFF
TGTGCCAGCGGGGCAGGGTTGGGCACTGAAGCTTTCTTT
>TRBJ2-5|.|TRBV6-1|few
CASTRSGDAETQYF
TGTGCCAGCACCCGGTCCGGGGACGCGGAGACCCAGTACTTC
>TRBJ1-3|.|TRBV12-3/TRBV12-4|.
CASSRSSPGNTIYF
TGTGCCAGCAGTCGGTCATCTCCTGGAAACACCATATATTTT
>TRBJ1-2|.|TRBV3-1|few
CASSQGVGYTF
TGTGCCAGCAGCCAGGGCGTTGGCTACACCTTC
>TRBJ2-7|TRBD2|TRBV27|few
CASMVAGGPEQYF
TGTGCCAGCATGGTAGCGGGAGGTCCCGAGCAGTACTTC
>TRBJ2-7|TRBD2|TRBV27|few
CASSPPPGLAEVGQYF
TGTGCCAGCAGTCCCCCACCGGGACTAGCGGAGGTCGGGCAGTACTTC
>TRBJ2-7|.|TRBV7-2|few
CASSFSAGHNEQYF
TGTGCCAGCAGCTTTTCGGCGGGGCATAACGAGCAGTACTTC
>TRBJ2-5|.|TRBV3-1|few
CASSPPRGWTQYF
TGTGCCAGCAGCCCCCCCCGGGGGTGGACCCAGTACTTC
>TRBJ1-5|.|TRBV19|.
CASSPSARSNQPQHF
TGTGCCAGTAGTCCCAGCGCACGGAGCAATCAGCCCCAGCATTTT
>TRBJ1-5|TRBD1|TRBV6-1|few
CASSEGTGNNQPQHF
TGTGCCAGCAGCGAAGGGACAGGCAACAATCAGCCCCAGCATTTT
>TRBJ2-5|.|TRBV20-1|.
CSARFGYRQETQYF
TGCAGTGCTAGATTCGGTTATCGCCAAGAGACCCAGTACTTC
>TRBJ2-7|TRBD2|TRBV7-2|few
CASSLMGLAITYEQYF
TGTGCCAGCAGCTTAATGGGACTAGCGATTACCTACGAGCAGTACTTC
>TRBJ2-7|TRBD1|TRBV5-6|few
CASSAQGANPEQYF
TGTGCCAGCAGTGCCCAGGGGGCTAACCCTGAGCAGTACTTC